This T cell receptor beta chain was captured in a study of blood T cell repertoires in COVID-19. Across the whole study: The samples span acute and convalescent COVID-19 from the United States, Italy and Spain. Sources were T cells, B-cell-depleted T cells, or PBMCs; the material itself was cDNA or gDNA.

Looked up from germline, CDR1 is SSHAT and CDR2 is FNYEAQ (reference sequence). The ends were cut back, 0 bases at V and 5 bases at J, with 5 bases in the middle. This CDR3 spans 13 amino acids. Per the study methods: Quantification of nucleated cells was approximated via reference gene primer amplification. Some clones are missing from TCRdb's copy, which holds only in-frame ones; the method was immunoSEQ multiplex PCR. The V and J calls and clone size come from that table; D and trimming were worked out from the DNA. The repertoire holds around 46,000 clones, approximately 80% seen once, with around 50% in the top ten.

Sequenced input: peripheral blood. The rearrangement uses TRBV7-7 and TRBJ2-1; tentative D call: TRBD2 (5 bases). The TCR originated in a man aged 65 to 79 with acute or convalescent COVID-19. CDR3 nucleotides: TGTGCCAGCAGCTTAGCGGGAGACAATGAGCAGTTCTTC. Translation gives CASSLAGDNEQFF.